This TCR beta chain comes out of a study of OX40 agonist ivuxolimab in advanced cancers. Study-level background: At approximately 80% male, the cohort had a mean age of around 56 years, ranging from roughly 20 to 90.

Profiled with immunoSEQ multiplex PCR; TCRdb holds only in-frame clones, not every one. The sample shows 60,000 to 95,000 clones, around 86% of them seen only once. A remark on this clone: Its antigen is not known. This same CDR3 is encoded by further DNA sequences in the sample.

Germline CDR1 KGHSH, CDR2 LQKENI. V was pared by 5 bases and J by 9 bases, with 8 bases of the junction left unmatched. The CDR3 spans 15 residues. General observations from the study: Among T cells, CD8+ cells averaged more expanded clones than CD4+ cells.

The sample was CD4+ or CD8+ T cells sorted from blood, taken in a trial of the OX40 agonist ivuxolimab. The TCR originated in an adult with an advanced solid tumor such as melanoma, head and neck, liver or kidney cancer. This rearrangement joins TRBV18 to TRBJ1-6; the match to TRBD1 covers 9 bases. The CDR3: CASSTGTGSRSPLHF. In nucleotides, the CDR3 is TGTGCCAGCTCAACCGGGACAGGGTCGCGTTCACCCCTCCACTTT.